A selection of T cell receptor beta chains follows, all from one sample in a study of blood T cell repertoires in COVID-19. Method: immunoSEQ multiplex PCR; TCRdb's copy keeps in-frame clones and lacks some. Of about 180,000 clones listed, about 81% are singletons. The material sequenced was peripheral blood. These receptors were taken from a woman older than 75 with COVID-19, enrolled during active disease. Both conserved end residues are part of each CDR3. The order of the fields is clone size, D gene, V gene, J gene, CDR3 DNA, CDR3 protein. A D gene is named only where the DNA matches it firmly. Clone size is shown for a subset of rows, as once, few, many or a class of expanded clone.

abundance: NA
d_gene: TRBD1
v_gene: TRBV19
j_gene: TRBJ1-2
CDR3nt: TGTGCCAGTAGTCTGAGACAGGGAGCTAATGGCTACACCTTC
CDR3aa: CASSLRQGANGYTF

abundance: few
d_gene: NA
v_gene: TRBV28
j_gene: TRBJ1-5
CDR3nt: TGTGCCAGCAGTTTACAGGGAGGTAGCGGCAATCAGCCCCAGCATTTT
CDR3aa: CASSLQGGSGNQPQHF

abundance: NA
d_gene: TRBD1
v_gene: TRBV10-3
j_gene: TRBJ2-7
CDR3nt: TGTGCCATCAGTGCACCGGGACAGGCCTCCACCCTTACCTCCTACGAGCAGTACTTC
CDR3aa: CAISAPGQASTLTSYEQYF

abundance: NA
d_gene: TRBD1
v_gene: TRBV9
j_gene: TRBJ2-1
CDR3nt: TGTGCCAGCAGCTCCGGACAGGGGGGTTCTAGAGGGACATATGAGCAGTTCTTC
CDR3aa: CASSSGQGGSRGTYEQFF

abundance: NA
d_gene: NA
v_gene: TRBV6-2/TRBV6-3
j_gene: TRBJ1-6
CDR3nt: TGTGCCAGCAGTCGGGAGGTTTCACCCCTCCACTTT
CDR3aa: CASSREVSPLHF

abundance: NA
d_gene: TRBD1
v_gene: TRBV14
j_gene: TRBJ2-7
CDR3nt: TGTGCCAGCAGCCCAGCCGGGACAGGGTACGACTACGAGCAGTACTTC
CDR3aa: CASSPAGTGYDYEQYF

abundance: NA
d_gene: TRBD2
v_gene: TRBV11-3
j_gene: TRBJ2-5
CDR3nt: TGTGCCAGCAGCTTAGGAGGGAGCGGCGGGAGTTTGGAGACCCAGTACTTC
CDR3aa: CASSLGGSGGSLETQYF

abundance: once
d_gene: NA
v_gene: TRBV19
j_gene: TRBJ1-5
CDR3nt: TGTGCCAGTAGTATTAGGAGGGGTGGAAATCAGCCCCAGCATTTT
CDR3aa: CASSIRRGGNQPQHF

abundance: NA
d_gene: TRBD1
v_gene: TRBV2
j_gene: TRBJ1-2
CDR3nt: TGTGCCAGAGGAAGAACCAACCCAACAGGGGCGAACTATGGCTACACCTTC
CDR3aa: CARGRTNPTGANYGYTF

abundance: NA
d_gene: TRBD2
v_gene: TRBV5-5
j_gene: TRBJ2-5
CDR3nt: TGTGCCAGCAGCCGCGGACTAGCCCGAGAGACCCAGTACTTC
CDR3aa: CASSRGLARETQYF

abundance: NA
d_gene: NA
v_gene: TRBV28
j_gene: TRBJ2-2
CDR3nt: TGTGCCAGCAGTTCGTCGGGATCGTACACCGGGGAGCTGTTTTTT
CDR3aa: CASSSSGSYTGELFF

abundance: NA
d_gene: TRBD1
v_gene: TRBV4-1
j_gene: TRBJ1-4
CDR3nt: TGCGCCAGCAGCCTAAGCAGGGGGGAGGAAAAACTGTTTTTT
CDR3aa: CASSLSRGEEKLFF

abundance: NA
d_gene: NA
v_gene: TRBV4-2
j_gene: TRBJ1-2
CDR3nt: TGTGCCAGCAGCCAAGATCTGGGGGGAAACTATGGCTACACCTTC
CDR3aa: CASSQDLGGNYGYTF

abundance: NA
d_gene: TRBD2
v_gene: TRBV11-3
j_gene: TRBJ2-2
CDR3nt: TGTGCCAGCAGCTTAGGGCTAGCGGGAGGGGACGGGGAGCTGTTTTTT
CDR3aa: CASSLGLAGGDGELFF

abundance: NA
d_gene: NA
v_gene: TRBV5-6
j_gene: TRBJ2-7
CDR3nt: TGTGCCAGCAGCTTGGCCCCAGGGGTCCTCTACGAGCAGTACTTC
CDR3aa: CASSLAPGVLYEQYF

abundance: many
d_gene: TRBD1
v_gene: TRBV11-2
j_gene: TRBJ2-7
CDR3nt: TGTGCCAGCAGCTTAGGAGACAGGGCCTACGAGCAGTACTTC
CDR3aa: CASSLGDRAYEQYF

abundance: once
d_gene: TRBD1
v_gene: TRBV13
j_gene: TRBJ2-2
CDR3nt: TGTGCCAGCAGCCCCACGGACAGGGAGCTTCGGGAGCTGTTTTTT
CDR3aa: CASSPTDRELRELFF

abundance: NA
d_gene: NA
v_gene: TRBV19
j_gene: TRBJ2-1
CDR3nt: TGTGCCAGTAGTATAGGGCCTAGCTCCTACAATGAGCAGTTCTTC
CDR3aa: CASSIGPSSYNEQFF

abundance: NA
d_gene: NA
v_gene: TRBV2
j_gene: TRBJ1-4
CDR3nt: TGTGCCAGCAGTGAAGACAGGGTCTATGAAAAACTGTTTTTT
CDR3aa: CASSEDRVYEKLFF

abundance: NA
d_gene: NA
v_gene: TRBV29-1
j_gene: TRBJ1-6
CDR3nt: TGCAGCGTTCGCAGGGATGGTAATTCACCCCTCCACTTT
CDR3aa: CSVRRDGNSPLHF

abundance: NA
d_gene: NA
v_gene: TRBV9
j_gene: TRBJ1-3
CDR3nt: TGTGCCAGCAGCGTCGCCCCGTGGGGGCTAGGTGGAAACACCATATATTTT
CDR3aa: CASSVAPWGLGGNTIYF

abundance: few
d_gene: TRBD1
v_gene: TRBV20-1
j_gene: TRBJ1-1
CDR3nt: TGCAGTGCTCTTGGACAGGCTGAAGCTTTCTTT
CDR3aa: CSALGQAEAFF

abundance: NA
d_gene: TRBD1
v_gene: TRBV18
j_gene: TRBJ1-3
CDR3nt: TGTGCCAGCTCACCACCCGGGACAGGGCGAAACACCATATATTTT
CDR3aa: CASSPPGTGRNTIYF

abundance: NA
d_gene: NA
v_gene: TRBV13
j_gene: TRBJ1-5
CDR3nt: TGTGCCAGCAGCTCATCATTCCAGGGAGGACAGCCCCAGCATTTT
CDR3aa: CASSSSFQGGQPQHF

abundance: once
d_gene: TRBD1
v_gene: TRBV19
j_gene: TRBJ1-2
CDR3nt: TGTGCCAGTAGTGGGGCGACAGGGAACCGAGCTAACTATGGCTACACCTTC
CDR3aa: CASSGATGNRANYGYTF

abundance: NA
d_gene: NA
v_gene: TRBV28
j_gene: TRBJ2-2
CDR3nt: TGTGCCAGCCTCTCCGGGGGGAACACCGGGGAGCTGTTTTTT
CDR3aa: CASLSGGNTGELFF

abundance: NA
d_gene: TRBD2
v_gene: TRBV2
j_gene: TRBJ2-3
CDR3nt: TGTGCCAGCAGTGAAGTGGCGGGGGGCAGCACAGATACGCAGTATTTT
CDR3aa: CASSEVAGGSTDTQYF

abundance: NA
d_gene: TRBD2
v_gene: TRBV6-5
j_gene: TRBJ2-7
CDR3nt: TGTGCCAGCAGATACGGGGGGGCCCGGGAGCAGTACTTC
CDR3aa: CASRYGGAREQYF

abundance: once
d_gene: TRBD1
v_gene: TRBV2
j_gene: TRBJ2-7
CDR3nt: TGTGCCAGCAGCGGGACAGAAGAAGACTACGAGCAGTACTTC
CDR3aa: CASSGTEEDYEQYF

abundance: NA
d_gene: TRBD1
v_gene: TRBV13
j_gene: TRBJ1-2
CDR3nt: TGTGCCAGCAGATCTTATGGGACAGGGGGAGCGCGCTATGGCTACACCTTC
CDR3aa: CASRSYGTGGARYGYTF

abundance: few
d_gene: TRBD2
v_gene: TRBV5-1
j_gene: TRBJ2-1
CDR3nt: TGCGCCAGCAGCTTGGACCCTAGCGGGAGCAATGAGCAGTTCTTC
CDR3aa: CASSLDPSGSNEQFF

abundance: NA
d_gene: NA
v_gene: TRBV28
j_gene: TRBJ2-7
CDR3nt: TGTGCCAGCAGTTTTAGTCTCCAGGGCATCTCCTACGAGCAGTACTTC
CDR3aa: CASSFSLQGISYEQYF

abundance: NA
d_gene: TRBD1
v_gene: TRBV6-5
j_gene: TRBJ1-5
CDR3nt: TGTGCCGGCGGAAAGGACAGGGGGTTCTATCAGCCCCAGCATTTT
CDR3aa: CAGGKDRGFYQPQHF

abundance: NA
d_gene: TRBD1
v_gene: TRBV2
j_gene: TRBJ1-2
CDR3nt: TGTGCCAGCAGTCCAGGGGGCGGCTATGGCTACACCTTC
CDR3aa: CASSPGGGYGYTF

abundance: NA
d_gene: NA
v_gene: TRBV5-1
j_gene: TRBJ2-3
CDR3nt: TGCGCCAGCAGCGGGAGCGGCAGCACAGATACGCAGTATTTT
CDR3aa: CASSGSGSTDTQYF

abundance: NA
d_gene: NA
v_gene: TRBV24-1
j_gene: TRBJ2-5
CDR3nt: TGTGCCACCAGTGATTTGCGTAAAGGGGGAGAGACCCAGTACTTC
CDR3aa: CATSDLRKGGETQYF

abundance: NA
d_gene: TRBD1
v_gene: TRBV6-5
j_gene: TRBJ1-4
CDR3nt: TGTGCCAGCAGACTAACCGGGACAGGGTATGAAAAACTGTTTTTT
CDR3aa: CASRLTGTGYEKLFF

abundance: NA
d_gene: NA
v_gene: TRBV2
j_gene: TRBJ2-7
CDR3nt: TGTGCCAGCACAGGTCTTACCTACGAGCAGTACTTC
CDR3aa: CASTGLTYEQYF

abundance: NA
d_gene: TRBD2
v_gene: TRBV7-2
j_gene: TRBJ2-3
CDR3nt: TGTGCCAGCAGCTTACAGCGGGGGGGCTCAGATACGCAGTATTTT
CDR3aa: CASSLQRGGSDTQYF

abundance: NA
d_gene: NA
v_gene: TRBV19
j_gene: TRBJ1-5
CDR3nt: TGTGCCAGTAGTCAAACCGCAGGGCTTTATAGCAATCAGCCCCAGCATTTT
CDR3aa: CASSQTAGLYSNQPQHF

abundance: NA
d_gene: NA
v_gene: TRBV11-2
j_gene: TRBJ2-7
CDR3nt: TGTGCCAGCAGCTTGGACTGGCAGACCTACGAGCAGTACTTC
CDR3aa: CASSLDWQTYEQYF